The 21 T cell receptor beta chains below all came from one sample that was sequenced in a study of T cells in Graves' hyperthyroidism and ophthalmopathy. RNA transcripts yielded amplified TCR beta CDR3 regions. A set of HTBI primers served as the primers for a first-round RT-PCR of the TCR CDR3. TCRdb re-called the multiplex PCR reads with MiXCR, one entry per CDR3 protein. The table includes hundreds of thousands of distinct CDR3 sequences, over 12% detected once. Sequenced sample: blood. All receptors derive from a woman aged 40 to 50 with Graves' ophthalmopathy.

In this sample, this clonotype turned up many times. The rearrangement links TRBV12-3 or TRBV12-4 to TRBJ2-7; 10 bases align to TRBD1. The trim removed 0 bases at V and 5 bases at J, leaving 4 bases unmatched. The CDR3 sequence is 15 residues long. CDR3 in DNA: TGTGCCAGCAGTTTAGCTGACAGGGGGCATGACGAGCAGTACTTC. It specifies CASSLADRGHDEQYF.

The chain joins TRBV18 to TRBJ2-2; 8 bases align to TRBD1. This CDR3 comprises 15 residues. Germline V gene lookup returns CDR1 KGHSH and CDR2 LQKENI. The V segment lost 5 bases and the J segment 1 base; nucleotides outside the gene matches: 3. The CDR3 loop reads CASSTGTGNTGELFF. The CDR3, as DNA: TGTGCCAGCTCAACCGGGACAGGGAACACCGGGGAGCTGTTTTTT.

The chain links TRBV5-1 to TRBJ1-1; D remains unclear. V lost 2 bases and J lost 0, with 14 bases in between. CDR1 and CDR2 from the germline V gene are SGHRS and YFSETQ. CDR3 length: 16 amino acids. CDR3 loop: CASSLVTNSLNTEAFF. Here the CDR3 DNA reads TGCGCCAGCAGCTTAGTGACAAACTCACTGAACACTGAAGCTTTCTTT.

Ten or more counts support this clonotype. The V gene is TRBV28, the J gene TRBJ1-5; unclear D gene. This CDR3 region has 14 residues. V lost 3 bases, J lost 9 bases, and 15 bases lay in between. Looked up from germline, CDR1 is MDHEN and CDR2 is SYDVKM. The CDR3 nucleotides are TGTGCCAGCAGTTTTGAGCCGGGCTTAGTGCCCCAGCATTTT. This encodes CASSFEPGLVPQHF.

As concerns this clonotype: A read error is possible here, since a much larger clone lies one base away. This sequence joins TRBV28 and TRBJ1-2; TRBD1 is a possible D gene (5 bases). V was trimmed by 10 bases and J by 0 bases, leaving 27 bases between them. Germline CDR1 is MDHEN and CDR2 is SYDVKM. This CDR3 has 18 residues. The DNA of the CDR3 is TGTGCCACGCGAATTCACCCGGGCAGGGTTGGGTCTAACTATGGCTACACCTTC. Residues: CATRIHPGRVGSNYGYTF.

This clonotype was observed many times. The V call is TRBV27, the J call TRBJ2-7; 10 nucleotides line up with TRBD2. Unmatched junction bases numbered 6, after V lost 4 bases and J lost 0 bases. CDR3 length: 16 residues. Germline V gene data show CDR1 as MNHEY and CDR2 as SMNVEV (reference sequence). CDR3 nucleotide sequence: TGTGCCAGCAGTTACCGGACTAGCGGTATCTCCTACGAGCAGTACTTC. It yields the protein CASSYRTSGISYEQYF.

This clonotype was seen repeatedly, ten times or more. V is TRBV15 and J is TRBJ2-5; D is unresolved. CDR3 length equals 13 residues. Between the trimmed V and J ends, which lost 3 bases and 3 bases, there was a span of 8 bases. CDR1 is LNHNV and CDR2 is YYDKDF in the germline V gene (reference sequence). CDR3 sequence (DNA): TGTGCCACCAGCAGCCGACTCGAAGAGACCCAGTACTTC. Amino acid sequence: CATSSRLEETQYF.

Many counts were recorded for this clonotype. The chain joins TRBV6-4 to TRBJ2-2; maybe TRBD2 (6 bases). The CDR3 totals 17 residues. Trimming left V 7 bases short and J 0 bases short, with 18 bases between. Germline lookup yields CDR1 MRHNA and CDR2 SNTAGT. The CDR3 bases are TGTGCCAGCAACCGGGACTTTACCTTCGCGAACACCGGGGAGCTGTTTTTT. Translated, it gives CASNRDFTFANTGELFF.

This clonotype was picked up many times. V gene TRBV24-1 combines with J gene TRBJ1-2, with no clear D. Trimming pared 2 bases from V and 7 bases from J, leaving 7 bases between. The germline CDR1 and CDR2 sequences are KGHDR and SFDVKD. CDR3 size: 12 residues. The CDR3 is CATSDSGFGYTF. The CDR3 nucleotides read TGTGCCACCAGTGATTCTGGGTTTGGCTACACCTTC.

The chain carries TRBV6-1 and TRBJ1-1, with TRBD1 matching 10 bases. This CDR3 is built from 14 residues. The germline V gene has CDR1 MNHNS and CDR2 SASEGT. The trim removed 2 bases at V and 5 bases at J, leaving 2 bases unmatched. In nucleotides, the CDR3 is TGTGCCAGCAGTGAACTGGACAGGGGGACTGAAGCTTTCTTT. Protein product: CASSELDRGTEAFF.

The table lists this clonotype with many counts. The V gene is TRBV11-2, the J gene TRBJ2-7; 9 bases line up with TRBD2. The CDR3 runs 16 residues. The germline V gene has CDR1 SGHAT and CDR2 FQNNGV. The V segment lost 8 bases and the J segment 0 bases; nucleotides outside the gene matches: 11. The CDR3 region has the DNA TGTGCCAGCGGGAGCCGCTCTAGCGGGAACTCCTACGAGCAGTACTTC. It is translated as CASGSRSSGNSYEQYF.

This clonotype was picked up many times. The chain combines TRBV28 with TRBJ2-5; D may be TRBD1 or TRBD2 (5 bases each). The V gene's germline CDR1 is MDHEN and CDR2 SYDVKM. The CDR3 runs 14 residues. Trimming removed 4 bases from V and 5 bases from J, with 14 bases in between. The CDR3 region is CASSSGAPGETQYF. In DNA, the CDR3 is TGTGCCAGCAGTTCCGGGGCACCGGGGGAGACCCAGTACTTC.

This clonotype was seen at least ten times. The chain carries TRBV12-3 or TRBV12-4 and TRBJ2-5; 9 nucleotides align to TRBD1. The V gene end was trimmed by 5 bases and the J gene end by 5 bases; junction bases not matched to a gene: 9. This CDR3 spans 15 amino acids. CDR3 residues: CASSQGQGLWETQYF. DNA for the CDR3: TGTGCCAGCAGTCAGGGACAGGGCCTTTGGGAGACCCAGTACTTC.

This chain links TRBV4-3 with TRBJ2-4, with a tentative D call TRBD1 (7 bases). V lost 0 bases, J lost 8 bases, and 20 bases lay in between. CDR1 is LGHNA and CDR2 is YSLEER in the germline V gene. CDR3 length: 17 amino acids. The CDR3 nucleotides read TGCGCCAGCAGCCAAGATAGGATGGGGCGCAGGGGGGACATTCAGTACTTC. It yields the protein CASSQDRMGRRGDIQYF.

This clonotype has at least ten counts. The chain has TRBV7-9 and TRBJ2-7; weak D call: TRBD2 (6 bases). The V gene lost 4 bases and the J gene lost 7 bases, with 17 bases spanning the gap. The CDR3 has 14 residues. Germline V lookup: CDR1 SEHNR, CDR2 FQNEAQ (reference sequence). The CDR3 region is CASSSRDSSDEQYF. As DNA, the CDR3 is TGTGCCAGCAGCTCACGGGACTCATCTGATGAGCAGTACTTC.

This clonotype has just a few counts. This sequence joins TRBV18 and TRBJ2-2, with a tentative D call TRBD1 (5 bases). CDR3 length equals 15 residues. V was trimmed by 3 bases and J by 5 bases, leaving 13 bases between them. Looked up from germline, CDR1 is KGHSH and CDR2 is LQKENI. Here the CDR3 reads CASSPSQGGTGELFF. The CDR3 coding sequence is TGTGCCAGCTCACCGTCCCAGGGCGGTACCGGGGAGCTGTTTTTT.

This clonotype was seen ten or more times. The chain carries TRBV6-1 and TRBJ1-5; TRBD1 aligns across 7 bases. This CDR3 is 14 amino acids long. The trim removed 0 bases at V and 12 bases at J, leaving 8 bases unmatched. Looked up from germline, CDR1 is MNHNS and CDR2 is SASEGT. For the CDR3, the DNA is TGTGCCAGCAGTGAAGCCTTGGCAGGGGGAGTCCAGCATTTT. As protein: CASSEALAGGVQHF.

This clonotype came up a few times. This chain uses TRBV27 with TRBJ2-6; possible D gene TRBD1, 6 bases. V was pared by 5 bases and J by 0 bases, with 11 bases between. Germline-derived CDR1 and CDR2 are MNHEY and SMNVEV (reference sequence). The CDR3 is 16 amino acids. The CDR3 region is CASSPYRDSGANVLTF. The CDR3, as DNA: TGTGCCAGCAGTCCCTACAGGGACTCTGGGGCCAACGTCCTGACTTTC.

This sequence joins TRBV28 and TRBJ1-2; the D is unclear. The germline CDR1 and CDR2 sequences are MDHEN and SYDVKM. Trimming left V 8 bases short and J 7 bases short, with 14 bases between. The CDR3 runs to 12 residues. The DNA of the CDR3 is TGTGCCAGCTACGACCAGGATGTTGGCTACACCTTC. Protein sequence: CASYDQDVGYTF.

This clonotype was picked up a small number of times. Written as DNA, the CDR3 is TGTGCCACCCGGTCCGGGGAGACTAATGAAGCTTTCTTT. This gives the protein CATRSGETNEAFF. This rearrangement joins TRBV24-1 to TRBJ1-1; D gene unclear. The CDR3 runs to 13 residues. Deletions cut 9 bases from V and 7 bases from J, with 17 bases between. CDR1 is KGHDR, CDR2 SFDVKD, per germline.

This clonotype has ten or more counts. This sequence joins TRBV19 and TRBJ2-5; maybe TRBD1 (5 bases). Trimming left V 5 bases short and J 5 bases short, with 15 bases between. This CDR3 comprises 14 residues. CDR1 and CDR2 from the germline V gene are LNHDA and SQIVND (reference sequence). CDR3 in amino acids: CASSSAAGYETQYF. CDR3 bases: TGTGCCAGTAGTTCGGCAGCAGGGTATGAGACCCAGTACTTC.